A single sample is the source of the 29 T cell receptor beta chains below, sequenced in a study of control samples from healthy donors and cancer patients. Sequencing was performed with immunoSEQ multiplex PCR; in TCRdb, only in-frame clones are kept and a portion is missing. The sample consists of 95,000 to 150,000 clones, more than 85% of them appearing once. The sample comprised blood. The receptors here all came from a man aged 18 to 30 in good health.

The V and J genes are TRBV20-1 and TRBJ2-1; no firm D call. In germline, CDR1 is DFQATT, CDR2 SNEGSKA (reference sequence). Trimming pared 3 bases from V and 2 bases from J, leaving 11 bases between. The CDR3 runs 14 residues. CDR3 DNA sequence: TGCAGTGCTAGTAGGCGGCAAGCCTACAATGAGCAGTTCTTC. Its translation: CSASRRQAYNEQFF.

CDR3 region: CASRIGTSPDTQYF. CDR3 DNA: TGTGCCAGCAGAATAGGGACTAGCCCAGATACGCAGTATTTT. V gene TRBV13 combines with J gene TRBJ2-3, with TRBD2 matching 9 bases. V lost 6 bases, J lost 4 bases, and 5 bases stayed unmatched. This CDR3 contains 14 residues. Germline lookup yields CDR1 PRHDT and CDR2 FYEKMQ (reference sequence).

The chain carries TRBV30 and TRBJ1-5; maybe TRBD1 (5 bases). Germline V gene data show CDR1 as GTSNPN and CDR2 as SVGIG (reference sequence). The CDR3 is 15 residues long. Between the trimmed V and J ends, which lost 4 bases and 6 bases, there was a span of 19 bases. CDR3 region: CAWKNNQRGSQPQHF. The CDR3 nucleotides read TGTGCCTGGAAAAATAACCAAAGGGGAAGTCAGCCCCAGCATTTT.

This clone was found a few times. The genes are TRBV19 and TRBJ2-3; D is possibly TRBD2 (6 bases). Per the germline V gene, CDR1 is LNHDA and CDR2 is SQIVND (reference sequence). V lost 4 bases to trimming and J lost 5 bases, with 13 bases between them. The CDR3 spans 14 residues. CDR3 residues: CASSNRGGVDTQYF. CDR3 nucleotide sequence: TGTGCCAGTAGTAATCGGGGAGGAGTAGATACGCAGTATTTT.

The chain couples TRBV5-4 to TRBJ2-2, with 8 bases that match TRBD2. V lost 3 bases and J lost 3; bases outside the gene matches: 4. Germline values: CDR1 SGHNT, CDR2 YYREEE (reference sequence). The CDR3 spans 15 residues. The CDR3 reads CASSSPGGDTGELFF. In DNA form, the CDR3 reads TGTGCCAGCAGCTCGCCCGGGGGGGACACCGGGGAGCTGTTTTTT.

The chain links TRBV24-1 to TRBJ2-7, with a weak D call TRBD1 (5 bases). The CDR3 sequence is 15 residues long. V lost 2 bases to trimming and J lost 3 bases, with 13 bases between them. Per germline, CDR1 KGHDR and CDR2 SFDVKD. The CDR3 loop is CATSDSSDTNYEQYF. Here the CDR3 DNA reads TGTGCCACCAGTGATTCCTCGGACACTAACTACGAGCAGTACTTC.

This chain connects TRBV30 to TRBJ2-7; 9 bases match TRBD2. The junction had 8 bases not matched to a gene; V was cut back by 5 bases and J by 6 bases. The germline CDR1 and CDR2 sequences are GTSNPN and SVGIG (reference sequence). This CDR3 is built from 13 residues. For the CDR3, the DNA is TGTGCCTGGGTGTCCAGCGGGAGGTCCGAGCAGTACTTC. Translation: CAWVSSGRSEQYF.

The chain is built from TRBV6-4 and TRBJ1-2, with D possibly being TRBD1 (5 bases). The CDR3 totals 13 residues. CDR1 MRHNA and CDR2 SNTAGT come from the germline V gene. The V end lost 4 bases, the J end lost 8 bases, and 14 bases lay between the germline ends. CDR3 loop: CASSVSQGAGYTF. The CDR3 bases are TGTGCCAGCAGTGTTAGTCAGGGTGCAGGCTACACCTTC.

For the CDR3, the DNA is TGTGCCAGCAGTTACCTCGGCAGGGAGGGTGAAGCTTTCTTT. This encodes CASSYLGREGEAFF. The V and J genes are TRBV6-5 and TRBJ1-1; maybe TRBD1 (5 bases). Trimming pared 2 bases from V and 7 bases from J, leaving 14 bases between. Germline CDR1 MNHEY, CDR2 SVGAGI. This CDR3 comprises 14 residues.

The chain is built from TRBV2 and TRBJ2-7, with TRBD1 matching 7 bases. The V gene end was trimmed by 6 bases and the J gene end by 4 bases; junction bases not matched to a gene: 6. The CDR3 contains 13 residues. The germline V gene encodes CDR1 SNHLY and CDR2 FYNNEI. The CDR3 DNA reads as TGTGCCAGCAGCACCGGGACAGAGTACGAGCAGTACTTC. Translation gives CASSTGTEYEQYF.

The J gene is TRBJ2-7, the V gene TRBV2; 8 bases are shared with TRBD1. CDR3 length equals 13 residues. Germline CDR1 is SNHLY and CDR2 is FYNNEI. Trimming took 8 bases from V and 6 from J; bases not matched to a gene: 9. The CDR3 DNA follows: TGTGCCAGCCCAAGACCAGGGGGCGTCGAGCAGTACTTC. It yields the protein CASPRPGGVEQYF.

In DNA form, the CDR3 reads TGTGCCAGCAGCTTCGACAGTTTGTACAATGAGCAGTTCTTC. The encoded protein is CASSFDSLYNEQFF. The chain combines TRBV7-3 with TRBJ2-1, with a tentative D call TRBD1 (5 bases). This CDR3 comprises 14 residues. Germline assignment: CDR1 SGHTA and CDR2 FQGTGA. V lost 3 bases to trimming and J lost 4 bases, with 10 bases between them.

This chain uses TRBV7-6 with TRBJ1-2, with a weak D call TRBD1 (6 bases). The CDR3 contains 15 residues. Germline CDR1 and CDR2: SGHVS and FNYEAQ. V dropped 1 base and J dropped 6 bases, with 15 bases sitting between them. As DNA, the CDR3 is TGTGCCAGCAGCTTAGTATATGGGGGGGCGGATGGCTACACCTTC. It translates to CASSLVYGGADGYTF.

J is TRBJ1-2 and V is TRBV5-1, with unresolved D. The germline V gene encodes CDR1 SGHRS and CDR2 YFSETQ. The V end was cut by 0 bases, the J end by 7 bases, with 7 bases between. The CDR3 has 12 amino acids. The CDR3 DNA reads TGCGCCAGCAGCTTGGGACGGATTGGCTACACCTTC. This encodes CASSLGRIGYTF.

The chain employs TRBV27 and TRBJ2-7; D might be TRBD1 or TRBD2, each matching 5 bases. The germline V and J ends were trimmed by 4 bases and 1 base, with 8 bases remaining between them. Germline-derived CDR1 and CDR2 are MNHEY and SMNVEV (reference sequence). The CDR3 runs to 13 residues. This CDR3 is CASSWDGSYEQYF. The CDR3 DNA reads TGTGCCAGCAGTTGGGACGGATCCTACGAGCAGTACTTC.

CDR3 in DNA: TGTGCCTGGAGTGTACGAGGGCGGCAGAGGACTGAAGCTTTCTTT. Translated, it gives CAWSVRGRQRTEAFF. The chain employs TRBV30 and TRBJ1-1; D is uncertain. The CDR3 runs to 15 residues. CDR1 and CDR2 from the germline V gene are GTSNPN and SVGIG (reference sequence). V lost 0 bases and J 5 bases, leaving 16 bases between the germline ends.

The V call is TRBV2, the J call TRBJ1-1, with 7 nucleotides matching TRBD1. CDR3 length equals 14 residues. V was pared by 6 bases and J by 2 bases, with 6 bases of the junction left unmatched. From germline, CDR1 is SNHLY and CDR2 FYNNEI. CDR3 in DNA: TGTGCCAGCAGCGACGTAGGGGGCAACACTGAAGCTTTCTTT. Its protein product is CASSDVGGNTEAFF.

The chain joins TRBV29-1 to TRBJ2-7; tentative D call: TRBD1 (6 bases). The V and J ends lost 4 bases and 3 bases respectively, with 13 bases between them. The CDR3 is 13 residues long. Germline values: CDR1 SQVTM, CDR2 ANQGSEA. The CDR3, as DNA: TGCAGCGTTGGGCAGGGGCGAAGCTACGAGCAGTACTTC. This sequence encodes CSVGQGRSYEQYF.

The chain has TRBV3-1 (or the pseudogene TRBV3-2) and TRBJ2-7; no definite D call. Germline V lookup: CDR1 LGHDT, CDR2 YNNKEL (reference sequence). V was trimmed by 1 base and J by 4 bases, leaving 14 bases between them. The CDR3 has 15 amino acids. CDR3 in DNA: TGTGCCAGCAGCCAAGGGGTAGGGAAAGGATACGAGCAGTACTTC. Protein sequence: CASSQGVGKGYEQYF.

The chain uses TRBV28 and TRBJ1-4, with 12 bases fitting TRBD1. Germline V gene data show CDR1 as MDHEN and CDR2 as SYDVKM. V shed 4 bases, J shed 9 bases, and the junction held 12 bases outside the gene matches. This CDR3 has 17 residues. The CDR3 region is CASSSDLTWDRGQKLFF. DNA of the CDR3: TGTGCCAGCAGTTCCGATCTCACCTGGGACAGGGGGCAAAAACTGTTTTTT.

The CDR3 reads CASSFDSPSTEAFF. CDR3 bases: TGTGCCAGCAGCTTCGACAGCCCGTCGACTGAAGCTTTCTTT. The chain links TRBV7-3 to TRBJ1-1; tentatively, D is TRBD1 (5 bases). V was shortened by 3 bases and J by 5 bases, with 13 bases between the two germline ends. The CDR3 consists of 14 residues. Germline CDR1 is SGHTA and CDR2 is FQGTGA.

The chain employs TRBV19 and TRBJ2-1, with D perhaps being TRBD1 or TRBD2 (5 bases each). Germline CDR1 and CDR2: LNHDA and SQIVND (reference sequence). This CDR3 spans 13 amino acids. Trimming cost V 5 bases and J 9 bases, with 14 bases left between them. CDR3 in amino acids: CASSWLGEFEQFF. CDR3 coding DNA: TGTGCCAGTAGTTGGTTGGGGGAATTTGAGCAGTTCTTC.

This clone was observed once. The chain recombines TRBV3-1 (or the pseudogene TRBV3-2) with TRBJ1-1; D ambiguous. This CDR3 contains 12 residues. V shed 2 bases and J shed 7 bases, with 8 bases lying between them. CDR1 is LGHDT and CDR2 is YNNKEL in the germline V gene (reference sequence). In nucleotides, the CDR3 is TGTGCCAGCAGCCAAACACCAGGTGAAGCTTTCTTT. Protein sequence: CASSQTPGEAFF.

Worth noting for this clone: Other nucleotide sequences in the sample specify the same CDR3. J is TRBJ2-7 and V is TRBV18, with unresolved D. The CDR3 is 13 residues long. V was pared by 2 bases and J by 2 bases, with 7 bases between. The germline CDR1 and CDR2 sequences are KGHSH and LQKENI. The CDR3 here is CASSPSGTYEQYF. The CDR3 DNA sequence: TGTGCCAGCTCACCATCTGGGACCTACGAGCAGTACTTC. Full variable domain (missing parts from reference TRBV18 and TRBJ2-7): NAGVMQNPRHLVRRRGQEARLRCSPMKGHSHVYWYRQLPEEGLKFMVYLQKENIIDESGMPKERFSAEFPKEGPSILRIQQVVRGDSAAYFCASSPSGTYEQYFGPGTRLTVT.

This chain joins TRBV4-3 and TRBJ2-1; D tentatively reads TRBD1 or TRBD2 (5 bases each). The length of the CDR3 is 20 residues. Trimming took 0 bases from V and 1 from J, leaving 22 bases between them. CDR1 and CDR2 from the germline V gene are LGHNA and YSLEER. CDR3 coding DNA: TGCGCCAGCAGCCAAGAGGCCGGGACCAAGGCCCTTGTGTCCTACAATGAGCAGTTCTTC. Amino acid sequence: CASSQEAGTKALVSYNEQFF.

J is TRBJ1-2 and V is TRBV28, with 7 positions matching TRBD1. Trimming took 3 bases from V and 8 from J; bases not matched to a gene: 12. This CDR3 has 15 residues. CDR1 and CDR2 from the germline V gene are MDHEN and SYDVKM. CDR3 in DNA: TGTGCCAGCAGTTTGGTTGCCGCAGGGGGGAAGGGCTACACCTTC. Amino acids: CASSLVAAGGKGYTF.

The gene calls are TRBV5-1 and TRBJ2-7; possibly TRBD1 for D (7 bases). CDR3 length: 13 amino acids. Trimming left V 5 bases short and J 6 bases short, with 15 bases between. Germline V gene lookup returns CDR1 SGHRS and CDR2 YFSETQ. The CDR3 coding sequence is TGCGCCAGCAGTTCTAACCAGGGGGGCGAGCAGTACTTC. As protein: CASSSNQGGEQYF.

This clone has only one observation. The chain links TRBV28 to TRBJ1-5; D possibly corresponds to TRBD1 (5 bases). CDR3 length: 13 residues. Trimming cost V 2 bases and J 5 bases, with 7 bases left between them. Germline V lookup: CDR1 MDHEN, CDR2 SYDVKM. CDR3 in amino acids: CASSLQGDQPQHF. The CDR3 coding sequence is TGTGCCAGCAGTTTACAGGGTGATCAGCCCCAGCATTTT.

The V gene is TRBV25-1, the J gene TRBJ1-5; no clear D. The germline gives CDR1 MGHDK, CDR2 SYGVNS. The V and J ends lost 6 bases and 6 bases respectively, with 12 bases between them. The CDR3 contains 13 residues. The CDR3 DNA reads TGTGCCAGCAGGGGCCGTCGTGGTCAGCCCCAGCATTTT. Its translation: CASRGRRGQPQHF.